Listed below are T cell receptor beta chains from one sample, sequenced in a study of CD8 T cells in Susac syndrome. TCRdb reprocessed the immunoSEQ multiplex PCR reads via MiXCR and lists one record per CDR3 protein. Of under 95,000 distinct CDR3 sequences in the sample, roughly 94% were seen once. Sequenced material: CD4+ T cells from PBMCs. All receptors derive from a human donor with Susac syndrome. The conserved cysteine and the conserved F or W are not part of the CDR3 here.

ASSPGTTTEAF	TRBJ1-1	TRBV5-1
ASSYFVSVSSRPLH	TRBJ1-6	TRBV6-5
ASSVVDRGWGDTQY	TRBJ2-3	TRBV9
AISGGITANTGELF	TRBJ2-2	TRBV10-3
ASSQEEETQY	TRBJ2-5	TRBV3-1
ASSRDRDATNEKLF	TRBJ1-4	TRBV4-1
ASSLSGETQY	TRBJ2-5	TRBV12-3/TRBV12-4
ASSLADTGADEQF	TRBJ2-1	TRBV7-9
SVGELLAQETQY	TRBJ2-5	TRBV29-1
SARSPLATTDTQY	TRBJ2-3	TRBV20-1
ASRTQGVGEAF	TRBJ1-1	TRBV3-1
ASSSNSPQY	TRBJ2-3	TRBV5-5
ASSSPLDIGYT	TRBJ1-2	TRBV7-9
ASSVAGGGSYEQY	TRBJ2-7	TRBV2
ASRATDRAEAF	TRBJ1-1	TRBV28
ASSPQGRTEAF	TRBJ1-1	TRBV12-3/TRBV12-4
ASWRTNYGYT	TRBJ1-2	TRBV3-1
ASGPGVKTREQY	TRBJ2-7	TRBV12-3/TRBV12-4
SASLRGRETQY	TRBJ2-5	TRBV20-1
ASSFSRDGNQPQH	TRBJ1-5	TRBV28
ASSQAQDRERETQY	TRBJ2-5	TRBV4-1
SRRRRDGYT	TRBJ1-2	TRBV21-1
ASSVGGSLSYNEQF	TRBJ2-1	TRBV9
AWSQTGRAF	TRBJ1-1	TRBV30
ATLPDGFSGNTIY	TRBJ1-3	TRBV28
SAGGQGETQY	TRBJ2-5	TRBV20-1
ASSWMNTEAF	TRBJ1-1	TRBV10-2
ASSLRQGGNNSPLH	TRBJ1-6	TRBV12-3/TRBV12-4
SGYKGITSGGGDTQY	TRBJ2-3	TRBV20-1
SVVIVEQF	TRBJ2-1	TRBV29-1
SAKPDTQY	TRBJ2-3	TRBV20-1
AWSGDRGGEKLF	TRBJ1-4	TRBV30
ASSDRQGSRQY	TRBJ2-7	TRBV11-3
ASSSGDRGYTEAF	TRBJ1-1	TRBV5-4
ASRADSHTEAF	TRBJ1-1	TRBV2
ASSLDRDRALVSPLH	TRBJ1-6	TRBV6-2/TRBV6-3
ASSQEYDEQF	TRBJ2-1	TRBV4-1